These 26 T cell receptor beta chains originate from one sample sequenced in a study of Ad26.COV2.S vaccination and SARS-CoV-2 variants. Sequencing used immunoSEQ multiplex PCR; TCRdb keeps in-frame clones, though not all of them. The sample shows approximately 340,000 clones, about 90% of them seen only once. Material: peripheral blood, obtained after recovery from COVID-19. These receptors were obtained from a human donor who had recovered from COVID-19.

The rearrangement joins TRBV10-3 to TRBJ2-7, with D perhaps matching TRBD1 or TRBD2 (6 bases each). CDR1 is ENHRY and CDR2 is SYGVKD in the germline V gene. V lost 7 bases and J 4 bases, leaving 11 bases between the germline ends. The CDR3 loop spans 12 amino acids. CDR3 sequence (DNA): TGTGCCATCAAGGGGGGAGCTTACGAGCAGTACTTC. Translation: CAIKGGAYEQYF.

The genes are TRBV21-1 and TRBJ2-7; TRBD2 reflects the table's D call only, with no check against the DNA. TRBV21-1 is listed as a pseudogene. CDR3 length: 19 residues. The CDR3 DNA reads TGTGCCAGCAGCAAAGACACCCCAGTTGGGATTGAGGGGGGGAGAAAGCAGTACTTC. Protein: CASSKDTPVGIEGGRKQYF.

This rearrangement joins TRBV5-4 to TRBJ2-1, with D possibly being TRBD2 (5 bases). The V gene lost 0 bases and the J gene lost 8 bases, with 9 bases spanning the gap. The CDR3 loop spans 13 amino acids. Germline-derived CDR1 and CDR2 are SGHNT and YYREEE (reference sequence). The CDR3 loop is CASSLAGVYEQFF. The CDR3, as DNA: TGTGCCAGCAGCTTGGCCGGGGTCTATGAGCAGTTCTTC.

This rearrangement joins TRBV13 to TRBJ2-1; D is unresolved. V lost 8 bases and J lost 5, with 7 bases in between. This CDR3 is built from 11 residues. CDR1 is PRHDT and CDR2 is FYEKMQ in the germline V gene (reference sequence). The CDR3 nucleotides are TGTGCCAGCTGTGGAGACAATGAGCAGTTCTTC. It specifies CASCGDNEQFF. Full variable domain (rest looked up from reference TRBV13 and TRBJ2-1): AAGVIQSPRHLIKEKRETATLKCYPIPRHDTVYWYQQGPGQDPQFLISFYEKMQSDKGSIPDRFSAQQFSDYHSELNMSSLELGDSALYFCASCGDNEQFFGPGTRLTVL.

V and J are TRBV7-2 and TRBJ2-3; D not resolved. This CDR3 has 16 amino acids. V was trimmed by 1 base and J by 1 base, leaving 12 bases between them. Germline lookup yields CDR1 SGHTA and CDR2 FQGNSA. The CDR3 nucleotides read TGTGCCAGCAGCTTAGTACCCTCCGGCCGCACAGATACGCAGTATTTT. Translation gives CASSLVPSGRTDTQYF.

The rearrangement links TRBV19 to TRBJ1-1; 10 nucleotides align to TRBD1. Unmatched junction bases numbered 9, after V lost 7 bases and J lost 4 bases. This CDR3 region has 15 residues. Germline V gene sequence: CDR1 LNHDA, CDR2 SQIVND (reference sequence). Here the CDR3 DNA reads TGTGCCAGTACTTCTATGACAGGGGGCGGCACTGAAGCTTTCTTT. As protein: CASTSMTGGGTEAFF. Based on the CDR3 plus reference TRBV19 and TRBJ1-1, the full variable domain is DGGITQSPKYLFRKEGQNVTLSCEQNLNHDAMYWYRQDPGQGLRLIYYSQIVNDFQKGDIAEGYSVSREKKESFPLTVTSAQKNPTAFYLCASTSMTGGGTEAFFGQGTRLTVV.

This clone showed up just once. The rearrangement joins TRBV9 to TRBJ2-7, with 10 bases that match TRBD1. The CDR3 extends over 14 amino acids. Germline V CDR1 and CDR2: SGDLS, YYNGEE. With 4 bases clipped from V and 4 bases from J, the junction kept 5 bases outside the gene matches. The CDR3 loop is CASSKTGGGYEQYF. CDR3 nucleotides: TGTGCCAGCAGCAAGACAGGGGGCGGTTACGAGCAGTACTTC.

V usage is TRBV27 and J usage is TRBJ2-7; 11 bases fit TRBD1. Germline assignment: CDR1 MNHEY and CDR2 SMNVEV (reference sequence). The V and J ends lost 2 bases and 4 bases, in that order; junction bases with no gene match: 7. This CDR3 region has 16 residues. The CDR3 is CASSLTPGQGGYEQYF. The CDR3 nucleotides read TGTGCCAGCAGTTTAACCCCGGGACAGGGGGGGTACGAGCAGTACTTC.

The chain has TRBV11-3 and TRBJ2-7; D unclear. CDR3 length equals 13 residues. V gave up 1 base and J gave up 7 bases, with 11 bases separating them. CDR1 and CDR2 (germline): SGHNT, YENEEA. The CDR3 sequence is CASSLVHPGEQYF. The DNA of the CDR3 is TGTGCCAGCAGCTTAGTCCACCCCGGGGAGCAGTACTTC.

Comments on this clone: The sample carries other DNA sequences with the same CDR3. V usage is TRBV20-1 and J usage is TRBJ1-2; D may be TRBD1 (5 bases). CDR1 is DFQATT and CDR2 is SNEGSKA in the germline V gene (reference sequence). V lost 1 base to trimming and J lost 6 bases, with 6 bases between them. The CDR3 length is 11 residues. The CDR3 loop is CSARGGDGYTF. The CDR3 DNA sequence: TGCAGTGCTAGAGGAGGGGATGGCTACACCTTC.

The chain employs TRBV6-5 and TRBJ1-1, with TRBD1 identical over 9 bases. The CDR3 length is 15 residues. CDR1 and CDR2 (germline): MNHEY, SVGAGI. Germline trimming cut 6 bases from V and 1 base from J; bases unmatched to any gene: 6. The CDR3 loop reads CASSLQGAGNTEAFF. The CDR3, as DNA: TGTGCCAGCAGCCTACAGGGGGCTGGGAACACTGAAGCTTTCTTT.

The chain carries TRBV6-6 and TRBJ2-7; D gene uncertain. Germline loops: CDR1 MNHNY, CDR2 SVGAGI (reference sequence). The CDR3 contains 14 residues. Deletions cut 5 bases from V and 3 bases from J, with 14 bases between. In DNA, the CDR3 is TGTGCCAGCAGTCTCTCCCCGGACGGCTACGAGCAGTACTTC. This sequence encodes CASSLSPDGYEQYF.

Remarks on this clone: The sample contains more than one DNA sequence encoding this CDR3. The chain couples TRBV7-9 to TRBJ2-2; D is uncertain. V was clipped by 1 base and J by 1 base, with 4 bases between them. The germline V gene encodes CDR1 SEHNR and CDR2 FQNEAQ (reference sequence). This CDR3 has 14 residues. The CDR3 DNA sequence: TGTGCCAGCAGCTTAGGGGGGAACACCGGGGAGCTGTTTTTT. It specifies CASSLGGNTGELFF.

The rearrangement links TRBV6-2 or TRBV6-3 to TRBJ1-1; D unclear. Germline loops: CDR1 MNHEY, CDR2 SVGEGT. The CDR3 extends over 13 amino acids. V was shortened by 5 bases and J by 1 base, with 8 bases between the two germline ends. The CDR3 bases are TGTGCCAGCAGTCCGGACGAGAACACTGAAGCTTTCTTT. Its translation is CASSPDENTEAFF.

CDR3 sequence reads: CASSTQDRDNEQFF. DNA of the CDR3: TGTGCCAGCAGTACCCAGGACAGGGACAATGAGCAGTTCTTC. This chain links TRBV6-2 or TRBV6-3 with TRBJ2-1; the match to TRBD1 covers 8 bases. V dropped 5 bases and J dropped 5; count of bases not matched to a gene: 5. This CDR3 is 14 amino acids long. CDR1 is MNHEY and CDR2 is SVGEGT in the germline V gene.

Comments on this clone: The conserved closing phenylalanine or tryptophan is absent in this CDR3, likely reflecting a read error. The J gene is TRBJ1-2, the V gene TRBV4-2; D perhaps matches TRBD1 (5 bases). Trimming removed 4 bases at V and 3 bases at J, with 15 bases between. This CDR3 region has 15 residues. CDR1 LGHNA and CDR2 YNFKEQ come from the germline V gene. Here the CDR3 reads CASSPYLGGDYGYTL. The DNA of the CDR3 is TGTGCCAGCAGCCCCTACTTGGGGGGGGACTATGGCTACACCCTC.

The genes are TRBV27 and TRBJ1-3, with a possible D match to TRBD1 (5 bases). CDR1 and CDR2 (germline): MNHEY, SMNVEV (reference sequence). The CDR3 is made up of 15 amino acids. Trimming stripped 5 bases from V and 2 bases from J, with 13 bases between. This CDR3 is CASSVDRNPGNTIYF. The CDR3 DNA sequence: TGTGCCAGCAGTGTCGACAGAAACCCTGGAAACACCATATATTTT.

The rearrangement joins TRBV19 to TRBJ2-1; a possible D gene is TRBD2 (6 bases). V was shortened by 4 bases and J by 4 bases, with 8 bases between the two germline ends. Looked up from germline, CDR1 is LNHDA and CDR2 is SQIVND (reference sequence). This CDR3 region has 13 residues. CDR3 region: CASSTTRYNEQFF. CDR3 nucleotides: TGTGCCAGTAGTACGACTAGGTACAATGAGCAGTTCTTC.

In its sample, this clone was seen once. V is TRBV7-9 and J is TRBJ2-7; no reliable D call. With 5 bases removed from V and 4 bases from J, the gap between germline ends came to 12 bases. The CDR3 runs 13 residues. From germline, CDR1 is SEHNR and CDR2 FQNEAQ (reference sequence). The chain's CDR3 is CASSRSKSYEQYF. The CDR3 DNA reads TGTGCCAGCAGCCGGTCAAAGAGTTACGAGCAGTACTTC.

The rearrangement links TRBV6-2 or TRBV6-3 to TRBJ1-5; D call uncertain. V lost 5 bases, J lost 9 bases, and 8 bases lay in between. The CDR3 is 11 amino acids. Germline-derived CDR1 and CDR2 are MNHEY and SVGEGT. In nucleotides, the CDR3 is TGTGCCAGCAGTACCCCAGGGCCCCAGCATTTT. This codes for CASSTPGPQHF.

This chain uses TRBV12-5 with TRBJ1-1; perhaps TRBD1 as D (6 bases). Germline loops: CDR1 LGHNT, CDR2 FRNRAP. This CDR3 is built from 13 residues. The CDR3 protein is CAIRSGQNTEAFF. The CDR3 DNA is TGTGCCATTCGATCGGGACAGAACACTGAAGCTTTCTTT.

The CDR3 DNA reads TGTGCCAGCAGCGGCCCAGCTCCCTACGAGCAGTACTTC. Translation gives CASSGPAPYEQYF. The chain employs TRBV9 and TRBJ2-7, with no clear D. In germline, CDR1 is SGDLS, CDR2 YYNGEE. This CDR3 region has 13 residues. Trimming took 3 bases from V and 2 from J, leaving 9 bases between them.

The chain links TRBV12-3 or TRBV12-4 to TRBJ1-5; D not certain. There are 12 residues in the CDR3. Trimming shortened V by 4 bases and J by 4 bases, and 5 bases separated the two germline ends. CDR3 coding DNA: TGTGCCAGCAGTTCCCGGAATCAGCCCCAGCATTTT. Amino acids: CASSSRNQPQHF.

The rearrangement uses TRBV19 and TRBJ1-4, with unresolved D. Germline V gene data show CDR1 as LNHDA and CDR2 as SQIVND (reference sequence). The V gene lost 3 bases and the J gene lost 2 bases, with 13 bases spanning the gap. The CDR3 totals 16 residues. CDR3 sequence (DNA): TGTGCCAGTAGTATTCTGAGTGCCGGGACTAATGAAAAACTGTTTTTT. This encodes CASSILSAGTNEKLFF.

The rearrangement joins TRBV6-1 to TRBJ1-5, with D unclear. The CDR3 covers 13 residues. Between the trimmed V and J ends, which lost 1 base and 3 bases, there was a span of 4 bases. Germline CDR1 and CDR2: MNHNS and SASEGT. This CDR3 reads CASSEVINQPQHF. The CDR3 nucleotides are TGTGCCAGCAGTGAAGTTATCAATCAGCCCCAGCATTTT.

The V and J genes are TRBV18 and TRBJ2-1; TRBD1 might be the D (6 bases). The CDR3 is made up of 16 amino acids. Deletions cut 4 bases from V and 5 bases from J, with 18 bases between. Germline V gives CDR1 KGHSH, CDR2 LQKENI. This CDR3 reads CASSLQLQGTHNEQFF. As DNA, the CDR3 is TGTGCCAGCTCACTCCAGCTCCAGGGGACCCACAATGAGCAGTTCTTC.